This T cell receptor beta chain was identified in a study of human T cells and chemical hapten exposure. Study context: DPC 0.01% went on the upper back by patch test, with reading at 6 days.

The time point was: patch test 2, 6 weeks after DPC sensitization. The treatment here: therapeutic diphenylcyclopropenone sensitization with weekly scalp DPC. Patients had alopecia, were aged 18 to 70, and were not pregnant. This clonotype was seen repeatedly, ten times or more. TCRdb used MiXCR to reprocess the RACE reads, holding one entry per CDR3 protein. The sample includes around 42,000 distinct CDR3 sequences, 3.3% of them seen just once. V lost 3 bases, J lost 2 bases, and 1 base stayed unmatched. Germline-derived CDR1 and CDR2 are MDHEN and SYDVKM. The CDR3 spans 14 residues. This rearrangement joins TRBV28 to TRBJ2-3, with 8 nucleotides matching TRBD1. Sequencing was performed on whole blood, taken in connection with sensitization to the hapten diphenylcyclopropenone (DPC). The sequence came from a man aged 40-55 years with alopecia areata. Some clones in this sample may be carry-over from other donors' samples. The CDR3 bases are TGTGCCAGCAGTTTGGGACAGGACACAGATACGCAGTATTTT. This codes for CASSLGQDTDTQYF. The full variable domain, its missing parts supplied by reference TRBV28 and TRBJ2-3, is DVKVTQSSRYLVKRTGEKVFLECVQDMDHENMFWYRQDPGLGLRLIYFSYDVKMKEKGDIPEGYSVSREKKERFSLILESASTNQTSMYLCASSLGQDTDTQYFGPGTRLTVL.